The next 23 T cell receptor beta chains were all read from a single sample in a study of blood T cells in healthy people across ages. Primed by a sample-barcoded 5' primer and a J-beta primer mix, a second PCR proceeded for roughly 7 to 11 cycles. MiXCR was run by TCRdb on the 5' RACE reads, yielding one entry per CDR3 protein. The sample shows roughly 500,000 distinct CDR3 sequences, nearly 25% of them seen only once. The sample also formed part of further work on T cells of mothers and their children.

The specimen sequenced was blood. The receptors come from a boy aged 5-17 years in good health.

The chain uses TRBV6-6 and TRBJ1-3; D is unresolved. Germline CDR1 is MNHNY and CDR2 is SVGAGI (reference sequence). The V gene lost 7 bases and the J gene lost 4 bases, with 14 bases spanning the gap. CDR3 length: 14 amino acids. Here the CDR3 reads CASNPDPSGNTIYF. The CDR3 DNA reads TGTGCCAGCAACCCGGACCCTTCCGGAAACACCATATATTTT.

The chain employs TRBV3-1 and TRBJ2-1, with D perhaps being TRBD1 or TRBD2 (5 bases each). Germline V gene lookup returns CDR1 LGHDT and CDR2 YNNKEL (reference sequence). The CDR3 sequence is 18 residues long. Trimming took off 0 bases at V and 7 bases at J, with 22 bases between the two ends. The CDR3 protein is CASSQEGVWGDRYNEQFF. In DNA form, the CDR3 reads TGTGCCAGCAGCCAAGAGGGGGTTTGGGGTGATCGCTATAATGAGCAGTTCTTC.

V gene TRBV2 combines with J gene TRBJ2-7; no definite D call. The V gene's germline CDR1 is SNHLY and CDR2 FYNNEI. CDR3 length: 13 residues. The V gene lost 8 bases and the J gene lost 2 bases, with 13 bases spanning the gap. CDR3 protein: CASSDSLTYEQYF. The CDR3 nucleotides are TGTGCCAGCTCAGATAGCCTTACCTACGAGCAGTACTTC.

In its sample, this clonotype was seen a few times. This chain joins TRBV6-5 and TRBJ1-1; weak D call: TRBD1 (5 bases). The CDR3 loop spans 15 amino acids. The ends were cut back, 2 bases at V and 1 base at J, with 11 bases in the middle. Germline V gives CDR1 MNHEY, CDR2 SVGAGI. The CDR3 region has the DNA TGTGCCAGCAGTTACGCCTCTACAGGGAACACTGAAGCTTTCTTT. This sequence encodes CASSYASTGNTEAFF.

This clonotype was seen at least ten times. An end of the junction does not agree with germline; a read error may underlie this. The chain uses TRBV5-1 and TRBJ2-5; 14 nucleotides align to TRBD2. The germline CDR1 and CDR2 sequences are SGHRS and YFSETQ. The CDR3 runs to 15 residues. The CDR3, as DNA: TGTGCCAGCAGCTGGACTAGCGGGGGGCAAGAGACCCAGTACTTC. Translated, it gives CASSWTSGGQETQYF.

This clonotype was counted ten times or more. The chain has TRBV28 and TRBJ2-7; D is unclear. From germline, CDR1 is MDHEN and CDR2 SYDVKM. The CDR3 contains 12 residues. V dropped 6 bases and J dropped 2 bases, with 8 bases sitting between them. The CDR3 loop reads CASSPAPYEQYF. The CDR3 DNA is TGTGCCAGCAGCCCTGCCCCCTACGAGCAGTACTTC.

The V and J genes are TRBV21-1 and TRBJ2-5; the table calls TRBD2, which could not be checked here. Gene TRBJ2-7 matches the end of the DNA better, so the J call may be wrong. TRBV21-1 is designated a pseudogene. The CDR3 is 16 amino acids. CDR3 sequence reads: CASSTLSGRASYEQYF. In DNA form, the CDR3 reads TGTGCCAGCAGCACCCTTAGCGGGAGGGCCTCCTACGAGCAGTACTTC.

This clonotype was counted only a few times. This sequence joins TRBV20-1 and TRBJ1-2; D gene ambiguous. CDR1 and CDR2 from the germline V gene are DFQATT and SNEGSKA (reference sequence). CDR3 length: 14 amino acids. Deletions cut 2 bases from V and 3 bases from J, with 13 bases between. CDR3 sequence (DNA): TGCAGTGCTAGACTACAAAGACCTTACTATGGCTACACCTTC. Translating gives CSARLQRPYYGYTF.

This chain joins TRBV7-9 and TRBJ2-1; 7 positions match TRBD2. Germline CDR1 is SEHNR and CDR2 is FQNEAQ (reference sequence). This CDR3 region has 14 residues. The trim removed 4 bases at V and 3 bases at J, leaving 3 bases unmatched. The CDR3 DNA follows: TGTGCCAGCAGCTCTTGGGGGGGCTACAATGAGCAGTTCTTC. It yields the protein CASSSWGGYNEQFF. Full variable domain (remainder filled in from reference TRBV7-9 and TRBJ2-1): DTGVSQNPRHKITKRGQNVTFRCDPISEHNRLYWYRQTLGQGPEFLTYFQNEAQLEKSRLLSDRFSAERPKGSFSTLEIQRTEQGDSAMYLCASSSWGGYNEQFFGPGTRLTVL.

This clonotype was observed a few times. In DNA, the CDR3 is TGCAGTGCTAGCCAAGCGGGGGGGTACGGGGAGACCCAGTACTTC. Its protein is CSASQAGGYGETQYF. V usage is TRBV20-1 and J usage is TRBJ2-5; TRBD2 aligns across 10 bases. Germline V gene data show CDR1 as DFQATT and CDR2 as SNEGSKA (reference sequence). With V trimmed by 3 bases and J by 5 bases, 9 bases remained unmatched. The CDR3 extends over 15 amino acids.

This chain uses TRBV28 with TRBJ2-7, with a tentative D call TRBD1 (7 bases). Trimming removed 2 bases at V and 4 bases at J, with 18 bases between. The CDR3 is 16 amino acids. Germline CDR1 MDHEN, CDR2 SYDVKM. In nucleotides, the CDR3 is TGTGCCAGCAGTTTAGGGGGGAGACAGGGAAGTTACGAGCAGTACTTC. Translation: CASSLGGRQGSYEQYF. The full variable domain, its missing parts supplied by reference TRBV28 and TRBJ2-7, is DVKVTQSSRYLVKRTGEKVFLECVQDMDHENMFWYRQDPGLGLRLIYFSYDVKMKEKGDIPEGYSVSREKKERFSLILESASTNQTSMYLCASSLGGRQGSYEQYFGPGTRLTVT.

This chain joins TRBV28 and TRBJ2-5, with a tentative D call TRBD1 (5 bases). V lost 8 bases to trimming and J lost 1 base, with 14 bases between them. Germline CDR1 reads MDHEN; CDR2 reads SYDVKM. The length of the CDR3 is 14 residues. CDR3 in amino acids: CASVGAVAQETQYF. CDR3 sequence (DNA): TGTGCCAGCGTTGGGGCGGTGGCCCAAGAGACCCAGTACTTC.

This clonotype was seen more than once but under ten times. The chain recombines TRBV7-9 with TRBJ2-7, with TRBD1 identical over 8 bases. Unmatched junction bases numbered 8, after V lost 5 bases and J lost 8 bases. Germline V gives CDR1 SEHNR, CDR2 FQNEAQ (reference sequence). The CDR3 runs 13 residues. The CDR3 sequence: CASSRRDRSKQYF. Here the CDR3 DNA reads TGTGCCAGCAGCCGCCGGGACAGGTCGAAGCAGTACTTC.

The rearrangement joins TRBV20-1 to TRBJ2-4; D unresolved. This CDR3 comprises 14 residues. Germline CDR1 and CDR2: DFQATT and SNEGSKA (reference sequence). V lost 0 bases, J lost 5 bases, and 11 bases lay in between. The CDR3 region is CSAREIGFQNIQYF. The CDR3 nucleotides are TGCAGTGCTAGAGAAATAGGGTTCCAAAACATTCAGTACTTC.

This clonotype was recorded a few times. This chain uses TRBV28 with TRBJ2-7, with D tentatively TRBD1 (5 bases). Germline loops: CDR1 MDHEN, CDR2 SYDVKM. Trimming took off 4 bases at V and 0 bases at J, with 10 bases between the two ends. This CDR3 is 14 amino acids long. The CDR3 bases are TGTGCCAGCAGTTACCCGACAGCCTCCTACGAGCAGTACTTC. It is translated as CASSYPTASYEQYF.

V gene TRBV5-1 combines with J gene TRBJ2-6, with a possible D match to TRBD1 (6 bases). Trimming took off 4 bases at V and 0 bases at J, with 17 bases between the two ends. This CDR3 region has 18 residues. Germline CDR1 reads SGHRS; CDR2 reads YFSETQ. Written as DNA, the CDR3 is TGCGCCAGCAGCGAATACAGGGCACTTGGCTCTGGGGCCAACGTCCTGACTTTC. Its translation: CASSEYRALGSGANVLTF.

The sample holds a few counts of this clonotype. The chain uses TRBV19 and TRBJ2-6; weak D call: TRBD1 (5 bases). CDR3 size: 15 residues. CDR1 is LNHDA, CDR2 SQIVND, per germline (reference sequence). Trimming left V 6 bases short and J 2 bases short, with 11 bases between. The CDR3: CASSPTQAGANVLTF. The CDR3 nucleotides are TGTGCCAGTAGCCCAACACAGGCTGGGGCCAACGTCCTGACTTTC. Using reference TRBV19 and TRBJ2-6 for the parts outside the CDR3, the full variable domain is DGGITQSPKYLFRKEGQNVTLSCEQNLNHDAMYWYRQDPGQGLRLIYYSQIVNDFQKGDIAEGYSVSREKKESFPLTVTSAQKNPTAFYLCASSPTQAGANVLTFGAGSRLTVL.

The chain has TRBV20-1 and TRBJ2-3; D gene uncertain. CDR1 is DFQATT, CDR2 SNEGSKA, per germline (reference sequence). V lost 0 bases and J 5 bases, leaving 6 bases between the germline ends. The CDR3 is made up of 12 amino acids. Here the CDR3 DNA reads TGCAGTGCTAGAGATACCGGAGATACGCAGTATTTT. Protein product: CSARDTGDTQYF.

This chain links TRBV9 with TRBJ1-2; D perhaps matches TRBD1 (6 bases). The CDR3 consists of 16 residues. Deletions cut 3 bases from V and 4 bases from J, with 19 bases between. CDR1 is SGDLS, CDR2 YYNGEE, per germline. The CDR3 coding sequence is TGTGCCAGCAGCGCATACCCAGGGGCGGATACCTATGGCTACACCTTC. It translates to CASSAYPGADTYGYTF.

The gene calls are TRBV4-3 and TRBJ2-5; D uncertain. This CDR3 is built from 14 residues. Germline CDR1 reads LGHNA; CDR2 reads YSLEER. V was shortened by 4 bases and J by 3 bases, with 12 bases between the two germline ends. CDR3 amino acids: CASSPAEAEETQYF. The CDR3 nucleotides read TGCGCCAGCAGCCCGGCAGAGGCAGAAGAGACCCAGTACTTC.

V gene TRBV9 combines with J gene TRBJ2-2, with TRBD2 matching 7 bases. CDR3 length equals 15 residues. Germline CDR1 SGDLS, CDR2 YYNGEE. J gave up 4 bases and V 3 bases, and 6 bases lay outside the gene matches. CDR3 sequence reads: CASSAAPGGTGELFF. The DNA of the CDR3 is TGTGCCAGCAGCGCTGCCCCGGGGGGCACCGGGGAGCTGTTTTTT. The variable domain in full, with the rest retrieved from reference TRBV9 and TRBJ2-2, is DSGVTQTPKHLITATGQRVTLRCSPRSGDLSVYWYQQSLDQGLQFLIQYYNGEERAKGNILERFSAQQFPDLHSELNLSSLELGDSALYFCASSAAPGGTGELFFGEGSRLTVL.

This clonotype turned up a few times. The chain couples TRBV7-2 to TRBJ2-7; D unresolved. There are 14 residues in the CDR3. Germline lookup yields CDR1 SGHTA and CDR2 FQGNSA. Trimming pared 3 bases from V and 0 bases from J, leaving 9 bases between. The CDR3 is CASSFIQDSYEQYF. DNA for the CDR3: TGTGCCAGCAGCTTTATCCAGGACTCCTACGAGCAGTACTTC.

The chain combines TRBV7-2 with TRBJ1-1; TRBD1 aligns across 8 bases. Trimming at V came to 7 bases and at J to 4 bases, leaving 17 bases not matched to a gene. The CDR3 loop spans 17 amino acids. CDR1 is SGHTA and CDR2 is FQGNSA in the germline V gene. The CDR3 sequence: CASTLRGRGRWGTEAFF. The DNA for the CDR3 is TGTGCCAGCACCCTTCGAGGCAGGGGGCGTTGGGGCACTGAAGCTTTCTTT.